This T cell receptor beta chain was recorded in a study of TIL therapy for anti-PD-1-resistant metastatic lung cancer. Time point of the sample: pre-treatment sample, taken before nivolumab and TIL therapy. Most excised metastases sampled were pleural nodules or supraclavicular lymph nodes. CDR1 and CDR2 from the germline V gene are WNHNN and SYGVQD (reference sequence). V shed 0 bases and J shed 0 bases, with 6 bases lying between them. The CDR3 spans 15 residues. The table lists this clone with a few counts. Sequencing used immunoSEQ v3. Libraries were prepared by immunoSEQ multiplex PCR; TCRdb keeps only in-frame clonotypes and omits some of them. The table has about 48,000 clones, less than 75% seen once.

Sequencing was performed on tumor tissue, taken at baseline. The TCR originated in a person between 30 and 80 years old with non-small cell lung cancer. The V gene is TRBV10-1, the J gene TRBJ2-1, with unresolved D. The CDR3 reads CASSESRSSYNEQFF. Here the CDR3 DNA reads TGCGCCAGCAGTGAGTCTAGGAGCTCCTACAATGAGCAGTTCTTC.